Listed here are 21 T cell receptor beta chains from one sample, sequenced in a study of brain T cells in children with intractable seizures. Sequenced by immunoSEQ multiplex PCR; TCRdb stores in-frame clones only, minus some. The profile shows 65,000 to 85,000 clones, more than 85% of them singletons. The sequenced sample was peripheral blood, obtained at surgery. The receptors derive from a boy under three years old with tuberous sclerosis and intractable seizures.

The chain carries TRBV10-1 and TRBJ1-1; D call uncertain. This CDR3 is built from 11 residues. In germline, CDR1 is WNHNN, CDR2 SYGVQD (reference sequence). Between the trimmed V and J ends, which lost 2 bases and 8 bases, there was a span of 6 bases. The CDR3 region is CASSEGGEAFF. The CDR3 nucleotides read TGCGCCAGCAGTGAGGGTGGGGAAGCTTTCTTT.

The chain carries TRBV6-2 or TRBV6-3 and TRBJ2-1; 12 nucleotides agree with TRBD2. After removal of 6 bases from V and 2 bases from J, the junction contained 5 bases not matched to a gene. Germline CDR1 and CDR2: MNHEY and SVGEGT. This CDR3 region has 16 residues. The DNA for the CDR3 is TGTGCCAGCAGCCCGACTAGCGGGAGACCCTACAATGAGCAGTTCTTC. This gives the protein CASSPTSGRPYNEQFF.

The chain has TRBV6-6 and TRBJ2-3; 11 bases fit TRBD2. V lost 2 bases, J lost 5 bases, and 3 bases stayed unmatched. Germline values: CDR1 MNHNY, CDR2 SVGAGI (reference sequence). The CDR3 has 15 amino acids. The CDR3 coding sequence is TGTGCCAGCAGTTACGGACTAGCGGGCTTAGATACGCAGTATTTT. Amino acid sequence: CASSYGLAGLDTQYF.

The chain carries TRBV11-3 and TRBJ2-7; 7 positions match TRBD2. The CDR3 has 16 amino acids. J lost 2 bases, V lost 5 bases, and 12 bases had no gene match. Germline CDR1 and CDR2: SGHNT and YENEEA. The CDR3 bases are TGTGCCAGCAGCGCCGAAAACAGGCGGGGGACCTACGAGCAGTACTTC. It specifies CASSAENRRGTYEQYF.

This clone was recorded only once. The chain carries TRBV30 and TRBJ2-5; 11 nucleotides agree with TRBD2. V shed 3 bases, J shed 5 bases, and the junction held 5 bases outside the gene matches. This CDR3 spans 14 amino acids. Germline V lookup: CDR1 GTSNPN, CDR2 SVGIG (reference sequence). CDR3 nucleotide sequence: TGTGCCTGGAGCCGAGGACTAGCGGGTGAGACCCAGTACTTC. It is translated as CAWSRGLAGETQYF. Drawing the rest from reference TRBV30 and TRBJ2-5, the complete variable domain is SQTIHQWPATLVQPVGSPLSLECTVEGTSNPNLYWYRQAAGRGLQLLFYSVGIGQISSEVPQNLSASRPQDRQFILSSKKLLLSDSGFYLCAWSRGLAGETQYFGPGTRLLVL.

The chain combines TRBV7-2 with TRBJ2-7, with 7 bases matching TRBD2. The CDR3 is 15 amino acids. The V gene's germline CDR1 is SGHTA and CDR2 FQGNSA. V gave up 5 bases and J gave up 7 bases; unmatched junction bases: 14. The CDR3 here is CASSASGTTVREQYF. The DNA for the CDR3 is TGTGCCAGCAGCGCCTCCGGGACTACAGTGCGGGAGCAGTACTTC. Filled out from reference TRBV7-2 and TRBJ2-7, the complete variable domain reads GAGVSQSPSNKVTEKGKDVELRCDPISGHTALYWYRQSLGQGLEFLIYFQGNSAPDKSGLPSDRFSAERTGGSVSTLTIQRTQQEDSAVYLCASSASGTTVREQYFGPGTRLTVT.

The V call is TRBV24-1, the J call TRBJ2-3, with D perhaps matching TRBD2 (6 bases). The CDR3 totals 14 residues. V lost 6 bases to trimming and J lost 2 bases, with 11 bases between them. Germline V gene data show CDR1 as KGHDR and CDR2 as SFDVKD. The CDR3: CATSREIFTDTQYF. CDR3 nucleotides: TGTGCCACCAGTCGGGAGATATTCACAGATACGCAGTATTTT.

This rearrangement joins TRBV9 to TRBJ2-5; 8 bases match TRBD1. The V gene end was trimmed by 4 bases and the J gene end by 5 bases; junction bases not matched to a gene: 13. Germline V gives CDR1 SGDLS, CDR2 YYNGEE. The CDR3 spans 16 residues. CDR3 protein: CASSPHQGAEGETQYF. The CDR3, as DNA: TGTGCCAGCAGCCCGCACCAGGGGGCGGAAGGGGAGACCCAGTACTTC.

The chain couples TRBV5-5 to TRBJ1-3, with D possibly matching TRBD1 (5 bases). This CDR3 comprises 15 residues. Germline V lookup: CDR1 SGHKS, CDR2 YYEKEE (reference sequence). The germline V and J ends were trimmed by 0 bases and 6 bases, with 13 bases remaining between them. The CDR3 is CASSLDGGMANTIYF. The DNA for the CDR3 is TGTGCCAGCAGCTTGGACGGGGGTATGGCAAACACCATATATTTT.

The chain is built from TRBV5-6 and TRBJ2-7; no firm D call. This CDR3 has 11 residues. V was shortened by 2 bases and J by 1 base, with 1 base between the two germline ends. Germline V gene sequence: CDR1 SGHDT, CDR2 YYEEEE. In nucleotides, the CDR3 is TGTGCCAGCAGCTTTTCCTACGAGCAGTACTTC. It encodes CASSFSYEQYF.

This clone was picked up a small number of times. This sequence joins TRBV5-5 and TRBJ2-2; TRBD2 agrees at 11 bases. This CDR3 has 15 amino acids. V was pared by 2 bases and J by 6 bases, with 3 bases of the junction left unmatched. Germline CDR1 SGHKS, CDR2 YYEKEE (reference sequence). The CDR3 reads CASSFSGGASGELFF. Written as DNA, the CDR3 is TGTGCCAGCAGCTTTAGCGGGGGGGCCTCCGGGGAGCTGTTTTTT.

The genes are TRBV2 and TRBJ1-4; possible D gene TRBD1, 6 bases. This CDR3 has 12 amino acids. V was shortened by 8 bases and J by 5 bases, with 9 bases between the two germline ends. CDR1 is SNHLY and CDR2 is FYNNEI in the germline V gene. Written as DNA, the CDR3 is TGTGCCAGCTTCAGGGGAAATGAAAAACTGTTTTTT. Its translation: CASFRGNEKLFF.

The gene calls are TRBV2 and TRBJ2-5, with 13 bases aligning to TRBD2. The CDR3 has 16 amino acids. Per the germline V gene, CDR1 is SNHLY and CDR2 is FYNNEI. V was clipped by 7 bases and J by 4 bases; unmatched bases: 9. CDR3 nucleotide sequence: TGTGCCAGCACCCAAACGACTAGCGGGAGGCCAGAGACCCAGTACTTC. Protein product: CASTQTTSGRPETQYF.

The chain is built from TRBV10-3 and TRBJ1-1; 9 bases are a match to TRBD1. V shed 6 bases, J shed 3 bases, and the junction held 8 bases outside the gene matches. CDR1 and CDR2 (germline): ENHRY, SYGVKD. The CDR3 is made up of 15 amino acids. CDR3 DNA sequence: TGTGCCATCAGCCCGACAGGGGGGAGAGACACTGAAGCTTTCTTT. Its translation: CAISPTGGRDTEAFF.

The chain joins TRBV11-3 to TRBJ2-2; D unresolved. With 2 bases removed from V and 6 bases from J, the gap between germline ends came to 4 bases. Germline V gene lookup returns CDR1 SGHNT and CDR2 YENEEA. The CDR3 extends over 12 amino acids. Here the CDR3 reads CASSLWPGELFF. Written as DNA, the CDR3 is TGTGCCAGCAGCTTATGGCCCGGGGAGCTGTTTTTT.

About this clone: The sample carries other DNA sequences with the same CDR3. CDR3 loop: CASSQVGETQYF. Written as DNA, the CDR3 is TGTGCCAGCAGCCAAGTTGGGGAGACCCAGTACTTC. This chain links TRBV3-1 (or the pseudogene TRBV3-2) with TRBJ2-5, with D uncertain. The CDR3 loop spans 12 amino acids. V shed 1 base and J shed 5 bases, with 5 bases lying between them. Germline V CDR1 and CDR2: LGHDT, YNNKEL (reference sequence).

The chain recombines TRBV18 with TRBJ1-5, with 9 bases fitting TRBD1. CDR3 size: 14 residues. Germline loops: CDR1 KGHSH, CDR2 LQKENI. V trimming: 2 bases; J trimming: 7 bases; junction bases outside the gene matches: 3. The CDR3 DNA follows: TGTGCCAGCTCACCAGGGACAGGGAACCAGCCCCAGCATTTT. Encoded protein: CASSPGTGNQPQHF.

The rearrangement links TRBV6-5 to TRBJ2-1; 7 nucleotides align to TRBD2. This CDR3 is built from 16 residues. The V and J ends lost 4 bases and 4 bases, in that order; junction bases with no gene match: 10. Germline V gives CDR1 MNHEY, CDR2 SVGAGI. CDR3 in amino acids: CASSSPGGRPYNEQFF. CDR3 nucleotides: TGTGCCAGCAGTTCCCCCGGGGGGAGACCATACAATGAGCAGTTCTTC.

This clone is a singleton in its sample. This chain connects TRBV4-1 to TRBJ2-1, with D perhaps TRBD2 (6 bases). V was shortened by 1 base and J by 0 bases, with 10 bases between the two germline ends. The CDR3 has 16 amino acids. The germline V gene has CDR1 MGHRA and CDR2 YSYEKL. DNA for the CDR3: TGCGCCAGCAGCCAAGGGGGACTCAGCTCCTACAATGAGCAGTTCTTC. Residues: CASSQGGLSSYNEQFF.

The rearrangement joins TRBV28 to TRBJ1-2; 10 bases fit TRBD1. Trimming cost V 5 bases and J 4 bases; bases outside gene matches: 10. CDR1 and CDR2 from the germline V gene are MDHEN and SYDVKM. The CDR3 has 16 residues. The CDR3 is CASSKGQGVSGYGYTF. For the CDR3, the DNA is TGTGCCAGCAGTAAAGGACAGGGGGTTTCCGGCTATGGCTACACCTTC.

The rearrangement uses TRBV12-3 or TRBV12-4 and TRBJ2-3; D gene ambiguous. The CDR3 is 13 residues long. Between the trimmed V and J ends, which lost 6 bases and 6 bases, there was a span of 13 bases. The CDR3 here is CASRSDLSDTQYF. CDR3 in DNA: TGTGCCAGCAGGTCTGACTTGTCGGATACGCAGTATTTT.